This T cell receptor beta chain is drawn from a study of lymphopenia after photon versus proton radiotherapy. The CDR3 is 14 residues long. Per the germline V gene, CDR1 is LNHDA and CDR2 is SQIVND (reference sequence). V lost 8 bases and J lost 3, with 13 bases in between. Profiled with immunoSEQ multiplex PCR; TCRdb holds only in-frame clones, not every one. Of about 30,000 clones in the sample, approximately 95% were seen once. The receptor was isolated from a woman in her forties or fifties with cholangiocarcinoma. This sample comprised peripheral blood, obtained from a patient treated with photon-based radiotherapy. The J gene is TRBJ1-4, the V gene TRBV19, with a possible D match to TRBD1 (6 bases). The CDR3 coding sequence is TGTGCCAGTTCGATACAGGGCTCTAATGAAAAACTGTTTTTT. This gives the protein CASSIQGSNEKLFF.